This TCR beta chain was sequenced during a study of OX40 agonist ivuxolimab in advanced cancers. Study overall: Participants averaged about 60 years of age (range about 23 to 90) and were around 85% male. Whole-study results and caveats: Low levels of normalized T-cell clonal expansion also appeared in some nonresponders. In the expanded peripheral T cells, antigen specificity was never determined.

To note about this clone: The target antigen is unknown.

The method was immunoSEQ multiplex PCR; TCRdb's version includes in-frame clones alone and lacks a portion of them. The sample contains 85,000 to 100,000 clones, 90% to 95% of which appear only once. J lost 6 bases, V lost 5 bases, and 2 bases had no gene match. Germline lookup yields CDR1 SGHNT and CDR2 YYREEE (reference sequence). This CDR3 is 13 amino acids long. The clonotype originates from an adult with an advanced solid tumor such as melanoma, head and neck, liver or kidney cancer. The sample was CD4+ or CD8+ T cells sorted from blood, taken in a trial of the OX40 agonist ivuxolimab. The chain employs TRBV5-4 and TRBJ2-1; 10 bases are shared with TRBD1. The CDR3 spells CASRGQGLNEQFF. The DNA of the CDR3 is TGTGCCAGCAGGGGACAGGGGCTCAATGAGCAGTTCTTC.